A selection of T cell receptor beta chains follows, all from one sample in a study of blood T cell repertoires in COVID-19. This table comes from immunoSEQ multiplex PCR, and its TCRdb copy is limited to in-frame clones, with some not included. The data hold about 300,000 clones, with approximately 89% observed a single time. Sequencing used PBMCs or T cells enriched from blood (not recorded which). The origin of the receptors is a woman between 45 and 65 years old who had been exposed to COVID-19. Both conserved end residues are part of each CDR3. A D gene is named only where the DNA matches it firmly. Size is stated for part of the rows, as once, few or many counts, or as a class when the clone is expanded.

TRBJ1-2,.,.,TRBV24-1,13,TGTGCCACCAGTGATTTGTCAGTAGCGGGCTACACCTTC,CATSDLSVAGYTF
TRBJ1-3,.,.,TRBV7-8,12,TGTGCCAGCAGCTTAGCGCAGAACACCATATATTTT,CASSLAQNTIYF
TRBJ2-3,.,TRBD2,TRBV6-5,14,TGTGCCACACGAATAGCGGGGGGCGACGATACGCAGTATTTT,CATRIAGGDDTQYF
TRBJ1-1,once,.,TRBV19,14,TGTGCCAGTACCATTCCTGGAGGCAACACTGAAGCTTTCTTT,CASTIPGGNTEAFF
TRBJ1-6,once,.,TRBV2,13,TGTGCCAGCAGACTACTCGAAGATTCACCCCTCCACTTT,CASRLLEDSPLHF
TRBJ1-6,.,TRBD1,TRBV28,15,TGTGCCAGCAGTGGGCCGGACAGGGGGAATTCACCCCTCCACTTT,CASSGPDRGNSPLHF
TRBJ1-1,.,TRBD1,TRBV30,16,TGTGCCTGGAGTGTACGTTTGGGACAGGGAAACACTGAAGCTTTCTTT,CAWSVRLGQGNTEAFF
TRBJ1-6,once,TRBD1,TRBV10-3,14,TGTGCCATCAGTGAGAGGCAGGGGGATTCACCCCTCCACTTT,CAISERQGDSPLHF
TRBJ2-2,.,TRBD2,TRBV4-2,19,TGTGCCAGCAGCCAACGATCACTAGCGAGGCTCGTGCACACCGGGGAGCTGTTTTTT,CASSQRSLARLVHTGELFF
TRBJ2-1,.,TRBD1,TRBV10-3,13,TGTGCCATCGGAGGACAGGGGAACAATGAGCAGTTCTTC,CAIGGQGNNEQFF
TRBJ1-2,.,.,TRBV27,15,TGTGCCAGCAGTTTACACAGGACGGATCTATTTGGCTACACCTTC,CASSLHRTDLFGYTF
TRBJ1-5,.,TRBD1,TRBV28,19,TGTGCCAGCAGTTTTTCCCTTAAGACAGGGCACGATAGCAATCAGCCCCAGCATTTT,CASSFSLKTGHDSNQPQHF
TRBJ2-1,.,.,TRBV2,16,TGTGCCAGCAGCCTGGATTCGGGAAGCTCCTACAATGAGCAGTTCTTC,CASSLDSGSSYNEQFF
TRBJ1-3,.,TRBD1,TRBV2,15,TGTGCCAGCAGGGACAGGGAGAGCTCTGGAAACACCATATATTTT,CASRDRESSGNTIYF